Below, one T cell receptor (beta chain) is given with its context. From the RT-PCR reads, TCRdb called clonotypes with MiXCR, one entry per CDR3 protein. Of hundreds of thousands of distinct CDR3 sequences listed, approximately 14% are singletons. The CDR3 loop spans 14 amino acids. Per germline, CDR1 MNHNY and CDR2 SVGAGI (reference sequence). Trimming stripped 2 bases from V and 4 bases from J, with 10 bases between. The sequenced sample consisted of memory CD4+ T cells from blood. The receptor's source is a female donor in good health, serving as a healthy control. The chain joins TRBV6-6 to TRBJ2-3; D ambiguous. CDR3 in amino acids: CASSYGRSADTQYF. The CDR3 nucleotides read TGTGCCAGCAGTTACGGGCGTTCCGCAGATACGCAGTATTTT.